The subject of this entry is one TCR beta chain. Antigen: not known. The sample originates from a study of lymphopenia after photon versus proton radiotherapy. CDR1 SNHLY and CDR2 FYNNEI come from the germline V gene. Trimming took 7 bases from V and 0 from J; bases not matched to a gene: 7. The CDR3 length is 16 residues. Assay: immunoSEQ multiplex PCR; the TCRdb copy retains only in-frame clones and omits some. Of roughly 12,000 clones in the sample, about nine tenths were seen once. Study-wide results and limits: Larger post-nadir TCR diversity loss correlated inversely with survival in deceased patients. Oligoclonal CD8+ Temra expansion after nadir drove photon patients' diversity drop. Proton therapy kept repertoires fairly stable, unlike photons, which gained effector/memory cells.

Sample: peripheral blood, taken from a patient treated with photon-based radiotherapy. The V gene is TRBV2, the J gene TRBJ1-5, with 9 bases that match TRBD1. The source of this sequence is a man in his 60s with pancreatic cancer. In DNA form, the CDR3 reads TGTGCCAGCACGCGGACAGGGGTCCGTAGCAATCAGCCCCAGCATTTT. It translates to CASTRTGVRSNQPQHF.